These 25 T cell receptor beta chains share one sample of origin, sequenced in a study of CD8 T cells in ankylosing spondylitis. General study findings and limits: Typical of ankylosing spondylitis blood, it appeared, was a TCR beta motif of fewer than ten highly homologous variants.

What these receptors recognize is not known. TCRdb re-called the 5' RACE reads with MiXCR, one entry per CDR3 protein. The sample has more than 500,000 distinct CDR3 sequences, roughly 5.2% seen once. Sequences were obtained from blood, either unsorted or a sorted T cell fraction (not recorded which). Receptors originate from a male donor with ankylosing spondylitis.

This clonotype was counted a few times. The gene calls are TRBV15 and TRBJ2-2; TRBD1 agrees at 7 bases. CDR3 length: 15 residues. Trimming at V came to 1 base and at J to 6 bases, leaving 5 bases not matched to a gene. Germline loops: CDR1 LNHNV, CDR2 YYDKDF (reference sequence). As DNA, the CDR3 is TGTGCCACCAGCAGAGCCGGTCAGGGGGCCGGGGAGCTGTTTTTT. Protein sequence: CATSRAGQGAGELFF.

This clonotype was detected many times. This chain connects TRBV4-3 to TRBJ2-1, with 13 bases lining up with TRBD2. Trimming at V came to 5 bases and at J to 0 bases, leaving 10 bases not matched to a gene. The CDR3 loop spans 19 amino acids. The germline CDR1 and CDR2 sequences are LGHNA and YSLEER. CDR3 sequence: CASSYRTSGSDSSYNEQFF. Here the CDR3 DNA reads TGCGCCAGCAGCTACCGGACTAGCGGGAGCGATAGCTCCTACAATGAGCAGTTCTTC.

This clonotype was seen ten or more times. This rearrangement joins TRBV29-1 to TRBJ2-5, with a possible D match to TRBD1 (6 bases). This CDR3 is built from 12 residues. Between the trimmed V and J ends, which lost 4 bases and 4 bases, there was a span of 10 bases. Looked up from germline, CDR1 is SQVTM and CDR2 is ANQGSEA. This CDR3 reads CSVAPRGETQYF. The CDR3, as DNA: TGCAGCGTTGCCCCCAGGGGAGAGACCCAGTACTTC.

This clonotype was recorded at least ten times. This chain joins TRBV7-2 and TRBJ2-5, with a possible D match to TRBD1 (5 bases). The length of the CDR3 is 13 residues. CDR1 SGHTA and CDR2 FQGNSA come from the germline V gene. The V gene lost 2 bases and the J gene lost 7 bases, with 11 bases spanning the gap. CDR3 in amino acids: CASSLWVRGTQYF. The CDR3 DNA reads as TGTGCCAGCAGCTTATGGGTTAGGGGGACCCAGTACTTC.

The CDR3 sequence: CSAPGLAGSSYNEQFF. The CDR3 DNA follows: TGCAGTGCTCCTGGACTAGCGGGGAGCTCCTACAATGAGCAGTTCTTC. This chain joins TRBV20-1 and TRBJ2-1; TRBD2 aligns across 12 bases. The CDR3 totals 16 residues. The ends lost 5 bases at V and 0 bases at J; junction bases unmatched: 5. Looked up from germline, CDR1 is DFQATT and CDR2 is SNEGSKA (reference sequence).

At least ten counts were recorded for this clonotype. This rearrangement joins TRBV11-2 to TRBJ1-1; no reliable D call. The CDR3 totals 14 residues. The germline V and J ends were trimmed by 5 bases and 1 base, with 11 bases remaining between them. CDR1 and CDR2 from the germline V gene are SGHAT and FQNNGV. The CDR3 here is CASSRRVTNTEAFF. CDR3 DNA: TGTGCCAGCAGCCGGCGGGTAACGAACACTGAAGCTTTCTTT.

This clonotype occurred many times. This rearrangement joins TRBV7-8 to TRBJ2-7, with D uncertain. Looked up from germline, CDR1 is SGHVS and CDR2 is FQNEAQ. CDR3 length equals 12 residues. V lost 6 bases and J lost 3, with 9 bases in between. The CDR3 region has the DNA TGTGCCAGCAGTGCTGCCTACTACGAGCAGTACTTC. Encoded protein: CASSAAYYEQYF.

This clonotype was seen at least ten times. In nucleotides, the CDR3 is TGTGCCACCAGCAGAGAGAGGACAGGCTCCTACGAGCAGTACTTC. Its translation: CATSRERTGSYEQYF. The chain joins TRBV15 to TRBJ2-7; 7 bases agree with TRBD1. The germline V gene encodes CDR1 LNHNV and CDR2 YYDKDF (reference sequence). The CDR3 contains 15 residues. V was clipped by 0 bases and J by 0 bases; unmatched bases: 2.

This clonotype was detected many times. The V gene is TRBV4-1, the J gene TRBJ2-7, with 9 bases lining up with TRBD1. Trimming removed 3 bases from V and 5 bases from J; junction bases left unmatched: 11. The CDR3 is 16 residues long. Germline V gene sequence: CDR1 MGHRA, CDR2 YSYEKL. This CDR3 reads CASSQHRDRVLDEQYF. The CDR3 nucleotides are TGCGCCAGCAGCCAGCACCGGGACAGGGTACTCGACGAGCAGTACTTC.

This clonotype was seen ten or more times. This sequence joins TRBV5-1 and TRBJ2-7, with 13 bases that match TRBD2. This CDR3 spans 18 amino acids. The V segment lost 3 bases and the J segment 4 bases; nucleotides outside the gene matches: 13. Germline assignment: CDR1 SGHRS and CDR2 YFSETQ. The CDR3 here is CASSSTSGRPHSLYEQYF. The CDR3 nucleotides read TGCGCCAGCAGCTCGACTAGCGGGAGGCCTCACTCACTTTACGAGCAGTACTTC.

This clonotype was detected ten times or more. The gene calls are TRBV12-3 or TRBV12-4 and TRBJ1-1; unclear D gene. Trimming took off 4 bases at V and 11 bases at J, with 11 bases between the two ends. This CDR3 spans 11 amino acids. The CDR3 reads CASSSFGGAFF. In nucleotides, the CDR3 is TGTGCCAGCAGTTCCTTTGGTGGCGCTTTCTTT.

This clonotype has a count of ten or more. CDR3 DNA sequence: TGTGCCAGCAGTGCACAGAGCTATGGCTACACCTTC. Translation gives CASSAQSYGYTF. V gene TRBV6-6 combines with J gene TRBJ1-2; D not certain. The germline CDR1 and CDR2 sequences are MNHNY and SVGAGI (reference sequence). This CDR3 region has 12 residues. Trimming took off 5 bases at V and 4 bases at J, with 8 bases between the two ends.

At least ten counts were recorded for this clonotype. The V and J genes are TRBV20-1 and TRBJ2-1; 8 bases are shared with TRBD2. The CDR3 has 12 residues. With 8 bases clipped from V and 4 bases from J, the junction kept 4 bases outside the gene matches. CDR1 DFQATT and CDR2 SNEGSKA come from the germline V gene (reference sequence). This chain's CDR3 is CSSSGNYNEQFF. DNA for the CDR3: TGCAGTAGTAGCGGGAATTACAATGAGCAGTTCTTC.

The chain has TRBV9 and TRBJ2-3, with D unresolved. V lost 0 bases and J lost 0, with 8 bases in between. CDR1 and CDR2 from the germline V gene are SGDLS and YYNGEE. The CDR3 runs 15 residues. The chain's CDR3 is CASSVEFGSTDTQYF. In DNA, the CDR3 is TGTGCCAGCAGCGTAGAATTCGGTAGCACAGATACGCAGTATTTT. The whole variable domain, filled in from reference TRBV9 and TRBJ2-3, reads DSGVTQTPKHLITATGQRVTLRCSPRSGDLSVYWYQQSLDQGLQFLIQYYNGEERAKGNILERFSAQQFPDLHSELNLSSLELGDSALYFCASSVEFGSTDTQYFGPGTRLTVL.

A few counts support this clonotype. The gene calls are TRBV12-3 or TRBV12-4 and TRBJ2-3, with 7 bases identical to TRBD1. The CDR3 is made up of 11 amino acids. The J segment lost 12 bases and the V segment lost 3 bases, leaving 3 bases of the junction unmatched. The CDR3 DNA sequence: TGTGCCAGCAGTTTCAGGGGGAATCAGTATTTT. Translation: CASSFRGNQYF.

This clonotype showed up many times. The rearrangement links TRBV20-1 to TRBJ1-5; D ambiguous. The CDR3 spans 13 residues. The V and J ends lost 6 bases and 0 bases respectively, with 9 bases between them. Germline lookup yields CDR1 DFQATT and CDR2 SNEGSKA (reference sequence). CDR3 sequence reads: CSALWDSNQPQHF. CDR3 coding DNA: TGCAGTGCGCTCTGGGATAGCAATCAGCCCCAGCATTTT.

This clonotype has a count of ten or more. V and J are TRBV6-1 and TRBJ2-1; the match to TRBD1 covers 9 bases. CDR1 and CDR2 (germline): MNHNS, SASEGT. V lost 5 bases, J lost 8 bases, and 10 bases stayed unmatched. The CDR3 runs 15 residues. CDR3 in DNA: TGTGCCAGCAGTAAAACAGGGGGCTCTCCTGATGAGCAGTTCTTC. This gives the protein CASSKTGGSPDEQFF.

The chain has TRBV5-4 and TRBJ2-4, with 8 bases identical to TRBD1. The ends lost 0 bases at V and 8 bases at J; junction bases unmatched: 7. CDR3 size: 15 residues. CDR1 and CDR2 (germline): SGHNT, YYREEE (reference sequence). CDR3 region: CASSLARTGKDIQYF. CDR3 bases: TGTGCCAGCAGCTTGGCCAGGACAGGGAAAGACATTCAGTACTTC.

This clonotype was counted at least ten times. This chain uses TRBV5-1 with TRBJ2-1; 7 bases line up with TRBD2. This CDR3 is 17 amino acids long. The V gene's germline CDR1 is SGHRS and CDR2 YFSETQ. After removal of 1 base from V and 6 bases from J, the junction contained 13 bases not matched to a gene. For the CDR3, the DNA is TGCGCCAGCAGCTTGCGCTGGCGGGAGTACCCCATCAATGAGCAGTTCTTC. Its protein product is CASSLRWREYPINEQFF. Drawing the rest from reference TRBV5-1 and TRBJ2-1, the complete variable domain is KAGVTQTPRYLIKTRGQQVTLSCSPISGHRSVSWYQQTPGQGLQFLFEYFSETQRNKGNFPGRFSGRQFSNSRSEMNVSTLELGDSALYLCASSLRWREYPINEQFFGPGTRLTVL.

In its sample, this clonotype was seen many times. The chain uses TRBV5-1 and TRBJ2-1; D ambiguous. This CDR3 region has 14 residues. With 4 bases removed from V and 2 bases from J, the gap between germline ends came to 10 bases. The germline V gene encodes CDR1 SGHRS and CDR2 YFSETQ. The CDR3 sequence is CASSKDGPYNEQFF. The CDR3 coding sequence is TGCGCCAGCAGCAAAGACGGCCCCTACAATGAGCAGTTCTTC.

This chain joins TRBV18 and TRBJ2-7; D is uncertain. Germline V lookup: CDR1 KGHSH, CDR2 LQKENI. CDR3 size: 14 residues. Trimming removed 0 bases at V and 0 bases at J, with 6 bases between. This chain's CDR3 is CASSPPGNSYEQYF. The CDR3 DNA reads TGTGCCAGCTCACCACCGGGCAACTCCTACGAGCAGTACTTC.

This clonotype occurred many times. This sequence joins TRBV5-1 and TRBJ1-1; D gene unclear. The CDR3 extends over 18 amino acids. Germline V gene sequence: CDR1 SGHRS, CDR2 YFSETQ. V was trimmed by 1 base and J by 0 bases, leaving 19 bases between them. CDR3 residues: CASSLTAGEGTLNTEAFF. CDR3 bases: TGCGCCAGCAGCTTGACCGCCGGAGAAGGTACCTTGAACACTGAAGCTTTCTTT.

At least ten counts were recorded for this clonotype. The genes are TRBV7-9 and TRBJ2-1; TRBD2 agrees at 14 bases. Unmatched junction bases numbered 11, after V lost 6 bases and J lost 7 bases. The CDR3 length is 17 residues. Germline CDR1 and CDR2: SEHNR and FQNEAQ (reference sequence). CDR3 bases: TGTGCCAGCAGGAAGACCGGGACTAGCGGGAGTGTGAATGAGCAGTTCTTC. Translated, it gives CASRKTGTSGSVNEQFF. The whole variable domain, remainder taken from reference TRBV7-9 and TRBJ2-1, is DTGVSQNPRHKITKRGQNVTFRCDPISEHNRLYWYRQTLGQGPEFLTYFQNEAQLEKSRLLSDRFSAERPKGSFSTLEIQRTEQGDSAMYLCASRKTGTSGSVNEQFFGPGTRLTVL.

This clonotype showed up many times. The chain has TRBV7-9 and TRBJ2-2, with a possible D match to TRBD2 (6 bases). The CDR3 spans 14 residues. The V gene's germline CDR1 is SEHNR and CDR2 FQNEAQ (reference sequence). V lost 0 bases and J lost 6, with 8 bases in between. CDR3 region: CASSLASGAGELFF. The CDR3 nucleotides read TGTGCCAGCAGCTTAGCATCGGGGGCCGGGGAGCTGTTTTTT. The full variable domain, with the rest looked up from reference TRBV7-9 and TRBJ2-2, is DTGVSQNPRHKITKRGQNVTFRCDPISEHNRLYWYRQTLGQGPEFLTYFQNEAQLEKSRLLSDRFSAERPKGSFSTLEIQRTEQGDSAMYLCASSLASGAGELFFGEGSRLTVL.

This clonotype was recorded at least ten times. The gene calls are TRBV10-3 and TRBJ1-1; 9 bases fit TRBD1. Germline CDR1 ENHRY, CDR2 SYGVKD. Germline trimming cut 8 bases from V and 5 bases from J; bases unmatched to any gene: 3. The CDR3 is 12 amino acids. In nucleotides, the CDR3 is TGTGCCATCGGACAGGGGAAGACTGAAGCTTTCTTT. It encodes CAIGQGKTEAFF.